The rows below give T cell receptor beta chains drawn from one sample of a study of T-cell memory formation after mild COVID-19. A single record per CDR3 protein comes from TCRdb applying MiXCR to the 5' RACE reads. The table shows 120,000 or so distinct CDR3 sequences, with about 17% occurring only once. Sequencing input: PBMCs or a T cell subset sorted from them (not recorded which). The receptors come from a man between 18 and 35 years old who had mild COVID-19 (a few samples of this study predate the infection). Cell type and time point are not known. Each CDR3 is given with its conserved first and last residue.

v_call: TRBV5-4
j_call: TRBJ2-1
cdr3_aa: CASRTGTVTRQFF

v_call: TRBV2
j_call: TRBJ1-1
cdr3_aa: CASRRQYNTEAFF

v_call: TRBV6-5
j_call: TRBJ2-3
cdr3_aa: CASSYTLPTDTQYF

v_call: TRBV10-3
j_call: TRBJ1-2
cdr3_aa: CAISDVGTDVYGYTF

v_call: TRBV7-3
j_call: TRBJ1-1
cdr3_aa: CASSPGPPKEAFF

v_call: TRBV7-9
j_call: TRBJ2-1
cdr3_aa: CASSRLGSPYNEQFF

v_call: TRBV5-5
j_call: TRBJ1-1
cdr3_aa: CASSLGWVQNTEAFF

v_call: TRBV5-1
j_call: TRBJ2-1
cdr3_aa: CASSPTGSSYNEQFF

v_call: TRBV12-3/TRBV12-4
j_call: TRBJ1-2
cdr3_aa: CASSPEMSYGYTF

v_call: TRBV20-1
j_call: TRBJ2-5
cdr3_aa: CSARDRGRETQYF

v_call: TRBV7-3
j_call: TRBJ2-2
cdr3_aa: CASSLTVGAPGELFF

v_call: TRBV10-3
j_call: TRBJ1-2
cdr3_aa: CAISEATQGASGYTF

v_call: TRBV20-1
j_call: TRBJ2-3
cdr3_aa: CSATSQIAHTDTQYF

v_call: TRBV24-1
j_call: TRBJ2-1
cdr3_aa: CATSDRTVNEQFF

v_call: TRBV5-1
j_call: TRBJ2-5
cdr3_aa: CASSSRASGAGETQYF

v_call: TRBV5-6
j_call: TRBJ2-5
cdr3_aa: CASSLRAMGGETQYF

v_call: TRBV6-2/TRBV6-3
j_call: TRBJ2-3
cdr3_aa: CASSKWTSGGADTQYF

v_call: TRBV7-9
j_call: TRBJ2-7
cdr3_aa: CASSLGPRQGHEQYF

v_call: TRBV7-9
j_call: TRBJ1-1
cdr3_aa: CASRAHTEAFF

v_call: TRBV5-1
j_call: TRBJ2-7
cdr3_aa: CASSLAPTYEQYF

v_call: TRBV7-2
j_call: TRBJ2-3
cdr3_aa: CASSTVGGGTDTQYF

v_call: TRBV3-1
j_call: TRBJ2-3
cdr3_aa: CASSQGQGSTDTQYF

v_call: TRBV5-1
j_call: TRBJ2-5
cdr3_aa: CASSLSIAGGQETQYF

v_call: TRBV12-3/TRBV12-4
j_call: TRBJ2-5
cdr3_aa: CASTLSGVEETQYF

v_call: TRBV28
j_call: TRBJ1-5
cdr3_aa: CASRENNQPQHF

v_call: TRBV20-1
j_call: TRBJ2-7
cdr3_aa: CSATWTGRGSYEQYF

v_call: TRBV7-9
j_call: TRBJ2-1
cdr3_aa: CASSPSGTAYNEQFF

v_call: TRBV9
j_call: TRBJ2-5
cdr3_aa: CASSVASQGAGETQYF